The rows below give T cell receptor beta chains drawn from one sample of a study of T cell responses to AZD1222 COVID-19 vaccine. This table comes from immunoSEQ multiplex PCR, and its TCRdb copy is limited to in-frame clones, with some not included. This sample has approximately 100,000 clones, with roughly 89% found just once. The sample in question was peripheral blood, obtained 28 days after the second AZD1222 dose. Source of these receptors: an adult who received the AZD1222 COVID-19 vaccine. The CDR3 runs from the conserved cysteine through the conserved F or W. A D gene is named only where the DNA matches it firmly. Some rows have no size entry. The others give once, few or many, or a class for an expanded clone.

abundance: NA
d_gene: NA
j_gene: TRBJ1-5
v_gene: TRBV9
CDR3nt: TGTGCCAGCAGCGTAGCTCAGGGTCAGCCCCAGCATTTT
CDR3aa: CASSVAQGQPQHF

abundance: NA
d_gene: TRBD2
j_gene: TRBJ2-1
v_gene: TRBV5-1
CDR3nt: TGCGCCAGCAGCCTTAGCGGGGGGGCCCCCTACAATGAGCAGTTCTTC
CDR3aa: CASSLSGGAPYNEQFF

abundance: NA
d_gene: NA
j_gene: TRBJ1-2
v_gene: TRBV19
CDR3nt: TGTGCCAGTAGTGACGAAGGGGCAGCTAGGTCTGGCTACACCTTC
CDR3aa: CASSDEGAARSGYTF

abundance: NA
d_gene: TRBD1
j_gene: TRBJ2-7
v_gene: TRBV2
CDR3nt: TGTGCCAGCGGGGGCAGGGGGCCCCCTTCCTACGAGCAGTACTTC
CDR3aa: CASGGRGPPSYEQYF

abundance: NA
d_gene: NA
j_gene: TRBJ1-2
v_gene: TRBV2
CDR3nt: TGTGCCAGCAGTACCGACAGTAACTATGGCTACACCTTC
CDR3aa: CASSTDSNYGYTF

abundance: NA
d_gene: NA
j_gene: TRBJ2-5
v_gene: TRBV3-1/TRBV3-2
CDR3nt: TGTGCCAGCAGCCGAATGCGAGAGACCCAGTACTTC
CDR3aa: CASSRMRETQYF

abundance: NA
d_gene: NA
j_gene: TRBJ2-2
v_gene: TRBV5-1
CDR3nt: TGCGCCAGCAGCTTGATTCCCACCCCGAACACCGGGGAGCTGTTTTTT
CDR3aa: CASSLIPTPNTGELFF

abundance: NA
d_gene: NA
j_gene: TRBJ1-1
v_gene: TRBV5-1
CDR3nt: TGCGCCAGCAGCTTCGAGAGGGGTGGTGAAGCTTTCTTT
CDR3aa: CASSFERGGEAFF

abundance: NA
d_gene: NA
j_gene: TRBJ2-2
v_gene: TRBV15
CDR3nt: TGTGCCACCAGCAGAGATTGGATCACCGGGGAGCTGTTTTTT
CDR3aa: CATSRDWITGELFF

abundance: NA
d_gene: NA
j_gene: TRBJ1-6
v_gene: TRBV2
CDR3nt: TGTGCCAGCAGGATACAGAGCTCCTATAATTCACCCCTCCACTTT
CDR3aa: CASRIQSSYNSPLHF

abundance: NA
d_gene: NA
j_gene: TRBJ1-2
v_gene: TRBV5-1
CDR3nt: TGCGCCAGCAGCTTGGAGTTCGGTCCGCAGGGTGGTGGCTACACCTTC
CDR3aa: CASSLEFGPQGGGYTF

abundance: NA
d_gene: NA
j_gene: TRBJ1-3
v_gene: TRBV3-1/TRBV3-2
CDR3nt: TGTGCCAGCAGCGGGACCCCTTCCTACCTATATTTT
CDR3aa: CASSGTPSYLYF

abundance: NA
d_gene: NA
j_gene: TRBJ1-3
v_gene: TRBV6-1
CDR3nt: TGTGCCAGCAGTGGTCTCCCGGGGGGCTCTGGAAACACCATATATTTT
CDR3aa: CASSGLPGGSGNTIYF

abundance: NA
d_gene: NA
j_gene: TRBJ2-2
v_gene: TRBV5-5
CDR3nt: TGTGCCAGCAGCTTGGCGGGGGCAGGGCCAACCGGGGAGCTGTTTTTT
CDR3aa: CASSLAGAGPTGELFF

abundance: NA
d_gene: NA
j_gene: TRBJ1-6
v_gene: TRBV6-5
CDR3nt: TGTGCCAGCAGCTCTACAATGACGGATCCACCCCTCCACTTT
CDR3aa: CASSSTMTDPPLHF

abundance: NA
d_gene: TRBD2
j_gene: TRBJ2-7
v_gene: TRBV9
CDR3nt: TGTGCCAGCAGCGTAGGAGGGACTACCTACGAGCAGTACTTC
CDR3aa: CASSVGGTTYEQYF

abundance: NA
d_gene: TRBD1
j_gene: TRBJ1-2
v_gene: TRBV12-3/TRBV12-4
CDR3nt: TGTGCCAGCAGTTTCGACAGGGACGCTGGCTACACCTTC
CDR3aa: CASSFDRDAGYTF

abundance: NA
d_gene: NA
j_gene: TRBJ1-1
v_gene: TRBV19
CDR3nt: TGTGCCAGTAGTCCCATCGGCGTTGAAGCTTTCTTT
CDR3aa: CASSPIGVEAFF

abundance: NA
d_gene: TRBD2
j_gene: TRBJ2-7
v_gene: TRBV27
CDR3nt: TGTGCCAGCAGGGGACTAGCGGGGCCGGGGGAGCAGTACTTC
CDR3aa: CASRGLAGPGEQYF

abundance: once
d_gene: NA
j_gene: TRBJ1-2
v_gene: TRBV6-5
CDR3nt: TGTGCCAGCAGTTATGGGGGGAAGAGCGATGGCTACACCTTC
CDR3aa: CASSYGGKSDGYTF

abundance: few
d_gene: NA
j_gene: TRBJ1-2
v_gene: TRBV6-6
CDR3nt: TGTGCCAGCAGTTCGGCACCCTATGGCTACACCTTC
CDR3aa: CASSSAPYGYTF

abundance: NA
d_gene: TRBD1
j_gene: TRBJ1-3
v_gene: TRBV5-8
CDR3nt: TGTGCCAGCAGCGTGACAGGGATAAGCTCTGGAAACACCATATATTTT
CDR3aa: CASSVTGISSGNTIYF

abundance: NA
d_gene: NA
j_gene: TRBJ1-5
v_gene: TRBV7-8
CDR3nt: TGTGCCAGCAGCTTAGAGGGCCGGGTTGGGAATCAGCCCCAGCATTTT
CDR3aa: CASSLEGRVGNQPQHF

abundance: NA
d_gene: TRBD1
j_gene: TRBJ2-1
v_gene: TRBV7-3
CDR3nt: TGTGCCAGCAGCATAGACAGGGACCCCTACAATGAGCAGTTCTTC
CDR3aa: CASSIDRDPYNEQFF

abundance: NA
d_gene: NA
j_gene: TRBJ1-1
v_gene: TRBV27
CDR3nt: TGTGCCAGCACCCCGGAGCGATCGAACACTGAAGCTTTCTTT
CDR3aa: CASTPERSNTEAFF

abundance: NA
d_gene: TRBD1
j_gene: TRBJ1-1
v_gene: TRBV18
CDR3nt: TGTGCCAGCTCACCAGCATCGAGGGACAGTCGACGGACTGAAGCTTTCTTT
CDR3aa: CASSPASRDSRRTEAFF

abundance: NA
d_gene: NA
j_gene: TRBJ1-4
v_gene: TRBV5-1
CDR3nt: TGCGCCAGCAGCTTGTTGGCGGGGAGGGAGGAAAAACTGTTTTTT
CDR3aa: CASSLLAGREEKLFF

abundance: NA
d_gene: NA
j_gene: TRBJ2-2
v_gene: TRBV5-8
CDR3nt: TGTGCCAGCAGCCAAGGTCTATCCGGAACCGGGGAGCTGTTTTTT
CDR3aa: CASSQGLSGTGELFF

abundance: NA
d_gene: NA
j_gene: TRBJ2-2
v_gene: TRBV7-3
CDR3nt: TGTGCCAGCAGCACCGGACAGCACACCGGGGAGCTGTTTTTT
CDR3aa: CASSTGQHTGELFF

abundance: NA
d_gene: TRBD1
j_gene: TRBJ2-2
v_gene: TRBV6-5
CDR3nt: TGTGCCAGCAGACGGGACAGGGTCGGCACCGGGGAGCTGTTTTTT
CDR3aa: CASRRDRVGTGELFF

abundance: NA
d_gene: NA
j_gene: TRBJ1-5
v_gene: TRBV19
CDR3nt: TGTGCCAGTAGTATAGATCTAGTACAGCCCCAGCATTTT
CDR3aa: CASSIDLVQPQHF

abundance: few
d_gene: NA
j_gene: TRBJ2-5
v_gene: TRBV2
CDR3nt: TGTGCCAGCAGTGATTATCCGGAGACCCAGTACTTC
CDR3aa: CASSDYPETQYF

abundance: NA
d_gene: NA
j_gene: TRBJ2-7
v_gene: TRBV6-5
CDR3nt: TGTGCCAGCAGTTACTCGAATTCCTACGAGCAGTACTTC
CDR3aa: CASSYSNSYEQYF

abundance: few
d_gene: NA
j_gene: TRBJ2-7
v_gene: TRBV6-6
CDR3nt: TGTGCCAGCAGTACTGGGACCGAGCAGTACTTC
CDR3aa: CASSTGTEQYF

abundance: NA
d_gene: NA
j_gene: TRBJ2-1
v_gene: TRBV7-2
CDR3nt: TGTGCCAGCAGCGCCTATTCCAATGAGCAGTTCTTC
CDR3aa: CASSAYSNEQFF

abundance: NA
d_gene: NA
j_gene: TRBJ1-2
v_gene: TRBV11-2
CDR3nt: TGTGCCAGCAGCTTAGAGATGGCAGGCTACACCTTC
CDR3aa: CASSLEMAGYTF

abundance: NA
d_gene: TRBD2
j_gene: TRBJ2-5
v_gene: TRBV3-1/TRBV3-2
CDR3nt: TGTGCCAGCAGCCAGACTAGCGGAGCTCAAGAGACCCAGTACTTC
CDR3aa: CASSQTSGAQETQYF

abundance: once
d_gene: TRBD2
j_gene: TRBJ2-1
v_gene: TRBV6-4
CDR3nt: TGTGCCAGCAGTGACAGCGGGGGGGCCGGGTACAATGAGCAGTTCTTC
CDR3aa: CASSDSGGAGYNEQFF

abundance: NA
d_gene: NA
j_gene: TRBJ2-6
v_gene: TRBV5-4
CDR3nt: TGTGCCAGCAGCTCTCAGGGCTCTGGGGCCAACGTCCTGACTTTC
CDR3aa: CASSSQGSGANVLTF

abundance: NA
d_gene: NA
j_gene: TRBJ1-2
v_gene: TRBV9
CDR3nt: TGTGCCAGCAGCACAATGATTGGACCCTATGGCTACACCTTC
CDR3aa: CASSTMIGPYGYTF

abundance: NA
d_gene: TRBD1
j_gene: TRBJ2-7
v_gene: TRBV19
CDR3nt: TGTGCCAGTAGTGGGGGCAGGGGGCCCTCCGAGCAGTACTTC
CDR3aa: CASSGGRGPSEQYF

abundance: NA
d_gene: NA
j_gene: TRBJ1-3
v_gene: TRBV19
CDR3nt: TGTGCCAGTAGTATGGGGGCCGCGTTCTCTGGAAACACCATATATTTT
CDR3aa: CASSMGAAFSGNTIYF

abundance: once
d_gene: NA
j_gene: TRBJ1-1
v_gene: TRBV6-5
CDR3nt: TGTGCCAGCAGCCGGACACAGAACACTGAAGCTTTCTTT
CDR3aa: CASSRTQNTEAFF

abundance: NA
d_gene: TRBD1
j_gene: TRBJ1-5
v_gene: TRBV19
CDR3nt: TGTGCCAGTACGAGACAGGGGGCGGGCAATCAGCCCCAGCATTTT
CDR3aa: CASTRQGAGNQPQHF

abundance: NA
d_gene: NA
j_gene: TRBJ2-5
v_gene: TRBV12-3/TRBV12-4
CDR3nt: TGTGCCAGCAGTTTCCAGAAAGAGACCCAGTACTTC
CDR3aa: CASSFQKETQYF

abundance: NA
d_gene: NA
j_gene: TRBJ1-5
v_gene: TRBV19
CDR3nt: TGTGCCAGTAGTTCCCCGGGGGGGAACCAGCATTTT
CDR3aa: CASSSPGGNQHF

abundance: NA
d_gene: NA
j_gene: TRBJ1-3
v_gene: TRBV11-2
CDR3nt: TGTGCCAGCAGGTCGGGTGTTCCCAGGGGCGTTGGAAACACCATATATTTT
CDR3aa: CASRSGVPRGVGNTIYF

abundance: NA
d_gene: TRBD1
j_gene: TRBJ2-1
v_gene: TRBV12-3/TRBV12-4
CDR3nt: TGTGCCAGCAGGGGGACAGACAATGAGCAGTTCTTC
CDR3aa: CASRGTDNEQFF

abundance: NA
d_gene: NA
j_gene: TRBJ1-4
v_gene: TRBV3-1/TRBV3-2
CDR3nt: TGTGCCAGCAGCCAAGAAACTCGGGGGGCCACTAATGAAAAACTGTTTTTT
CDR3aa: CASSQETRGATNEKLFF

abundance: once
d_gene: NA
j_gene: TRBJ1-3
v_gene: TRBV19
CDR3nt: TGTGCCAGTAGTCCCCTAAGTAGAAACACCATATATTTT
CDR3aa: CASSPLSRNTIYF

abundance: NA
d_gene: NA
j_gene: TRBJ2-1
v_gene: TRBV11-2
CDR3nt: TGTGCCAGCAGCTTAGGTTTTACGGGGGACCTCGGTGGGGAGCAGTTCTTC
CDR3aa: CASSLGFTGDLGGEQFF

abundance: NA
d_gene: NA
j_gene: TRBJ1-3
v_gene: TRBV29-1
CDR3nt: TGCAGCGTTGGGGAGGTATCGGGAAACACCATATATTTT
CDR3aa: CSVGEVSGNTIYF

abundance: NA
d_gene: TRBD1
j_gene: TRBJ2-7
v_gene: TRBV7-9
CDR3nt: TGTGCCAGCAGCACGGACAGGGCCTACGAGCAGTACTTC
CDR3aa: CASSTDRAYEQYF